The 21 T cell receptor beta chains below come from one sample, sequenced in a study of beta chain features in type 1 diabetes. Findings of the study overall: Moderate yet significant TCRB CDR3 shortening was seen in Type 1 diabetes patients in all four CD4+ subsets.

For these receptors, no antigen is known. Reverse transcription of all isolated RNA meant that expressed TCRB transcripts were sequenced. The assay was immunoSEQ multiplex PCR, and TCRdb's table has in-frame clones only and misses some. The table includes some 660,000 clones, over 13% detected once. The specimen sequenced was naive CD4+ T cells from blood. The source is a man between 18 and 29 years old with type 1 diabetes.

The chain employs TRBV5-1 and TRBJ2-5, with 8 positions matching TRBD2. The CDR3 runs to 14 residues. CDR1 SGHRS and CDR2 YFSETQ come from the germline V gene. V shed 6 bases and J 4 bases; nucleotides not matched to a gene: 8. The CDR3 DNA reads TGCGCCAGCAAGGTAGCGGGGCCCCCAGAGACCCAGTACTTC. It translates to CASKVAGPPETQYF.

V gene TRBV9 combines with J gene TRBJ2-2, with D perhaps matching TRBD2 (6 bases). CDR3 length equals 15 residues. Germline loops: CDR1 SGDLS, CDR2 YYNGEE. Trimming took 4 bases from V and 3 from J, leaving 13 bases between them. This CDR3 reads CASSLAGPHTGELFF. The CDR3 region has the DNA TGTGCCAGCAGCCTCGCGGGGCCACACACCGGGGAGCTGTTTTTT. Full variable domain (outside the CDR3, taken from reference TRBV9 and TRBJ2-2): DSGVTQTPKHLITATGQRVTLRCSPRSGDLSVYWYQQSLDQGLQFLIQYYNGEERAKGNILERFSAQQFPDLHSELNLSSLELGDSALYFCASSLAGPHTGELFFGEGSRLTVL.

The CDR3: CASSELGKETQYF. Written as DNA, the CDR3 is TGTGCCAGCAGTGAACTAGGGAAAGAGACCCAGTACTTC. The rearrangement uses TRBV2 and TRBJ2-5; no clear D. V dropped 2 bases and J dropped 3 bases, with 7 bases sitting between them. CDR1 is SNHLY and CDR2 is FYNNEI in the germline V gene. The CDR3 totals 13 residues.

The chain uses TRBV11-2 and TRBJ1-2; 8 positions agree with TRBD1. V lost 5 bases to trimming and J lost 7 bases; unmatched junction nucleotides: 6. The CDR3 contains 13 residues. Germline CDR1 and CDR2: SGHAT and FQNNGV. The CDR3, as DNA: TGTGCCAGCAGCCCCCAGGGGGCCGGTGGCTACACCTTC. Encoded protein: CASSPQGAGGYTF.

As regards this clone: This same CDR3 is encoded by further DNA sequences in the sample. V and J are TRBV14 and TRBJ2-2; D ambiguous. From germline, CDR1 is SGHDN and CDR2 FVKESK. V was trimmed by 2 bases and J by 0 bases, leaving 1 base between them. This CDR3 region has 13 residues. In DNA form, the CDR3 reads TGTGCCAGCAGCCAAACGAACACCGGGGAGCTGTTTTTT. It encodes CASSQTNTGELFF.

Concerning this clone itself: The same CDR3 arises from other DNA sequences in this sample as well. The chain carries TRBV4-1 and TRBJ1-2; D unclear. The V and J ends lost 3 bases and 4 bases respectively, with 6 bases between them. The CDR3 is 12 amino acids. The germline CDR1 and CDR2 sequences are MGHRA and YSYEKL. CDR3 loop: CASSQDGYGYTF. The CDR3, as DNA: TGCGCCAGCAGCCAGGATGGCTATGGCTACACCTTC.

In DNA, the CDR3 is TGTGCCAGCAGTTTATCGATCGGGGGGAGGCGCTCCTACAATGAGCAGTTCTTC. Translating it yields CASSLSIGGRRSYNEQFF. J is TRBJ2-1 and V is TRBV27, with 7 bases aligning to TRBD2. The CDR3 length is 18 residues. V lost 0 bases to trimming and J lost 0 bases; unmatched junction nucleotides: 8. Germline V gene data show CDR1 as MNHEY and CDR2 as SMNVEV (reference sequence).

V gene TRBV9 combines with J gene TRBJ2-1, with D maybe TRBD1 (6 bases). Trimming pared 2 bases from V and 4 bases from J, leaving 16 bases between. Germline CDR1 and CDR2: SGDLS and YYNGEE. The CDR3 spans 16 residues. The CDR3 nucleotides read TGTGCCAGCAGCGTCACAGGGTCAGTTTTGTACAATGAGCAGTTCTTC. Protein: CASSVTGSVLYNEQFF.

The chain employs TRBV11-3 and TRBJ2-3; 11 positions agree with TRBD1. V trimming: 4 bases; J trimming: 5 bases; junction bases outside the gene matches: 17. This CDR3 is 19 amino acids long. Per germline, CDR1 SGHNT and CDR2 YENEEA. The CDR3: CASSSSGTGGGESGDTQYF. CDR3 nucleotides: TGTGCCAGCAGCTCATCCGGGACAGGGGGTGGTGAATCAGGAGATACGCAGTATTTT.

The V gene is TRBV27, the J gene TRBJ2-4; D is possibly TRBD1 (5 bases). In germline, CDR1 is MNHEY, CDR2 SMNVEV (reference sequence). Trimming removed 6 bases from V and 0 bases from J, with 12 bases in between. There are 15 residues in the CDR3. The CDR3, as DNA: TGTGCCAGCAGCCAGACAGAGTTAGCCAAAAACATTCAGTACTTC. Protein: CASSQTELAKNIQYF.

This chain connects TRBV30 to TRBJ2-3; TRBD1 aligns across 10 bases. This CDR3 is built from 16 residues. Germline V gene lookup returns CDR1 GTSNPN and CDR2 SVGIG (reference sequence). The ends lost 0 bases at V and 3 bases at J; junction bases unmatched: 6. The CDR3 is CAWSVRRGQGTDTQYF. The DNA for the CDR3 is TGTGCCTGGAGTGTACGTAGGGGACAGGGGACAGATACGCAGTATTTT.

This clone was detected only a few times. This chain links TRBV6-5 with TRBJ1-5; D is unclear. The CDR3 is made up of 13 amino acids. Looked up from germline, CDR1 is MNHEY and CDR2 is SVGAGI. Trimming took off 4 bases at V and 2 bases at J, with 6 bases between the two ends. The CDR3 reads CASSWQGNQPQHF. CDR3 in DNA: TGTGCCAGCAGTTGGCAGGGCAATCAGCCCCAGCATTTT.

The CDR3 spells CASSFELYEQFF. The CDR3 DNA reads as TGTGCCAGCAGCTTCGAACTCTATGAGCAGTTCTTC. V and J are TRBV7-2 and TRBJ2-1; D is undetermined. The V end lost 3 bases, the J end lost 8 bases, and 8 bases lay between the germline ends. This CDR3 comprises 12 residues. Germline loops: CDR1 SGHTA, CDR2 FQGNSA. Using reference TRBV7-2 and TRBJ2-1 for the parts outside the CDR3, the full variable domain is GAGVSQSPSNKVTEKGKDVELRCDPISGHTALYWYRQSLGQGLEFLIYFQGNSAPDKSGLPSDRFSAERTGGSVSTLTIQRTQQEDSAVYLCASSFELYEQFFGPGTRLTVL.

Only a few counts were recorded for this clone. This CDR3 is CASGGGLRGYTF. The CDR3 DNA reads TGTGCCAGCGGTGGTGGTTTAAGAGGCTACACCTTC. This chain connects TRBV9 to TRBJ1-2; D is ambiguous. The V gene's germline CDR1 is SGDLS and CDR2 YYNGEE. The CDR3 runs 12 residues. V shed 7 bases and J shed 8 bases, with 15 bases lying between them.

V usage is TRBV25-1 and J usage is TRBJ2-7, with D possibly being TRBD1 or TRBD2 (6 bases each). Germline V gene lookup returns CDR1 MGHDK and CDR2 SYGVNS. The V end was cut by 1 base, the J end by 12 bases, with 16 bases between. This CDR3 region has 13 residues. The DNA for the CDR3 is TGTGCCAGCAGTGAATCTGGGGGGCCACGGAGGTACTTC. Translation gives CASSESGGPRRYF.

The rearrangement links TRBV4-3 to TRBJ1-2; TRBD1 might be the D (6 bases). The V and J ends lost 5 bases and 2 bases respectively, with 12 bases between them. CDR3 length: 14 amino acids. Germline V gene lookup returns CDR1 LGHNA and CDR2 YSLEER. Written as DNA, the CDR3 is TGCGCCAGCAGCTACAGGGAAGAGAACTATGGCTACACCTTC. This codes for CASSYREENYGYTF.

CDR3 DNA: TGTGCCTGGAAGCGACTCAGCGGGAGGAGCACAGATACGCAGTATTTT. Encoded protein: CAWKRLSGRSTDTQYF. The rearrangement links TRBV30 to TRBJ2-3; TRBD2 matches 9 bases. Losses at the gene ends were 4 bases for V and 0 bases for J; bases not matched to a gene: 8. This CDR3 has 16 amino acids. CDR1 is GTSNPN and CDR2 is SVGIG in the germline V gene (reference sequence). Drawing the rest from reference TRBV30 and TRBJ2-3, the complete variable domain is SQTIHQWPATLVQPVGSPLSLECTVEGTSNPNLYWYRQAAGRGLQLLFYSVGIGQISSEVPQNLSASRPQDRQFILSSKKLLLSDSGFYLCAWKRLSGRSTDTQYFGPGTRLTVL.

This clone was observed a handful of times. The chain links TRBV6-4 to TRBJ1-3; D ambiguous. CDR3 length: 17 residues. Germline-derived CDR1 and CDR2 are MRHNA and SNTAGT. V lost 0 bases and J lost 0, with 12 bases in between. CDR3 sequence (DNA): TGTGCCAGCAGTGACTCGTGGGTTGAACCCTCTGGAAACACCATATATTTT. It yields the protein CASSDSWVEPSGNTIYF.

This clone showed up just a few times. The rearrangement links TRBV9 to TRBJ2-5, with 8 nucleotides matching TRBD2. Germline V gene lookup returns CDR1 SGDLS and CDR2 YYNGEE. V trimming: 1 base; J trimming: 5 bases; junction bases outside the gene matches: 7. CDR3 length: 15 residues. The CDR3 sequence is CASSVLGAGVETQYF. The CDR3 DNA is TGTGCCAGCAGCGTATTAGGAGCGGGAGTTGAGACCCAGTACTTC.

This clone has more than one count but fewer than ten. CDR3 loop: CASSPPGVGETQYF. The CDR3 DNA is TGTGCCAGCAGCCCTCCGGGGGTAGGGGAGACCCAGTACTTC. The genes are TRBV7-9 and TRBJ2-5; a weak D match, TRBD2 (6 bases). V lost 5 bases and J 5 bases, leaving 15 bases between the germline ends. This CDR3 contains 14 residues. Germline V gene sequence: CDR1 SEHNR, CDR2 FQNEAQ (reference sequence).

This clone was seen more than once but under ten times. The chain uses TRBV9 and TRBJ1-1; D remains ambiguous. The ends were cut back, 4 bases at V and 1 base at J, with 11 bases in the middle. From germline, CDR1 is SGDLS and CDR2 YYNGEE. The CDR3 contains 14 residues. The CDR3 spells CASSSNRGNTEAFF. DNA for the CDR3: TGTGCCAGCAGCTCGAACCGGGGGAACACTGAAGCTTTCTTT.